Shown below are 21 T cell receptor beta chains from a single sample sequenced in a study of blood T cell repertoires in COVID-19. Method: immunoSEQ multiplex PCR; TCRdb's copy keeps in-frame clones and lacks some. The table lists approximately 69,000 clones, about 90% of them singletons, with approximately 12% in the top ten. The sequenced sample was peripheral blood. The receptors shown here come from a human donor in a cohort sampled during active COVID-19.

The rearrangement links TRBV3-1 (or the pseudogene TRBV3-2) to TRBJ1-6, with 7 bases fitting TRBD1. Germline values: CDR1 LGHDT, CDR2 YNNKEL (reference sequence). Trimming at V came to 8 bases and at J to 7 bases, leaving 11 bases not matched to a gene. The CDR3 covers 15 residues. The CDR3 reads CASRPRQGPNSPLHF. The CDR3 region has the DNA TGTGCCAGCCGTCCGAGACAGGGCCCAAATTCACCCCTCCACTTT.

This sequence joins TRBV6-2 or TRBV6-3 and TRBJ2-2; no clear D gene. CDR1 and CDR2 from the germline V gene are MNHEY and SVGEGT. The CDR3 spans 15 residues. Trimming took off 0 bases at V and 1 base at J, with 6 bases between the two ends. The CDR3 DNA sequence: TGTGCCAGCAGTTACTCGAGGCGGAACACCGGGGAGCTGTTTTTT. Amino acids: CASSYSRRNTGELFF.

The CDR3 region is CASSHVWAAGNTIYF. The CDR3 nucleotides read TGTGCCAGCAGCCATGTGTGGGCTGCTGGAAACACCATATATTTT. The chain links TRBV3-1 (or the pseudogene TRBV3-2) to TRBJ1-3; D unclear. Germline CDR1 reads LGHDT; CDR2 reads YNNKEL (reference sequence). Trimming took off 3 bases at V and 2 bases at J, with 11 bases between the two ends. This CDR3 contains 15 residues.

The chain recombines TRBV5-4 with TRBJ2-1; D is uncertain. The ends were cut back, 7 bases at V and 3 bases at J, with 17 bases in the middle. The CDR3 is made up of 15 amino acids. CDR1 and CDR2 (germline): SGHNT, YYREEE (reference sequence). The CDR3 region has the DNA TGTGCCAGCTCCCAATCATTGCTAGGCTACAATGAGCAGTTCTTC. Its protein is CASSQSLLGYNEQFF.

This chain joins TRBV2 and TRBJ2-7, with TRBD1 matching over 7 bases. Germline CDR1 reads SNHLY; CDR2 reads FYNNEI. The CDR3 sequence is 14 residues long. With 4 bases clipped from V and 0 bases from J, the junction kept 3 bases outside the gene matches. CDR3 nucleotides: TGTGCCAGCAGTGTAGGGGGCCTCTCCTACGAGCAGTACTTC. As protein: CASSVGGLSYEQYF.

The chain links TRBV19 to TRBJ2-1, with TRBD1 identical over 7 bases. This CDR3 is 15 amino acids long. Germline lookup yields CDR1 LNHDA and CDR2 SQIVND (reference sequence). V gave up 6 bases and J gave up 8 bases; unmatched junction bases: 13. This chain's CDR3 is CASRQGILSFYEQFF. Written as DNA, the CDR3 is TGTGCCAGTAGACAGGGGATCCTATCATTCTATGAGCAGTTCTTC.

The chain is built from TRBV7-2 and TRBJ2-7; 8 nucleotides line up with TRBD1. The CDR3 loop spans 15 amino acids. Germline V gene data show CDR1 as SGHTA and CDR2 as FQGNSA. Trimming cost V 3 bases and J 2 bases; bases outside gene matches: 6. For the CDR3, the DNA is TGTGCCAGCAGCTTCAGGACAGGGTCAGCCTACGAGCAGTACTTC. It specifies CASSFRTGSAYEQYF.

V usage is TRBV12-5 and J usage is TRBJ2-3; 8 bases match TRBD2. V dropped 5 bases and J dropped 5; count of bases not matched to a gene: 3. The CDR3 runs 13 residues. Germline V lookup: CDR1 LGHNT, CDR2 FRNRAP. The CDR3 loop reads CASGPSGGDTQYF. DNA for the CDR3: TGTGCTAGTGGTCCGAGCGGGGGAGATACGCAGTATTTT.

V and J are TRBV6-2 or TRBV6-3 and TRBJ2-7, with a possible D match to TRBD2 (6 bases). V was clipped by 6 bases and J by 2 bases, with 14 bases between them. Germline V CDR1 and CDR2: MNHEY, SVGEGT. CDR3 length: 14 residues. CDR3 sequence reads: CASSLGGATYEQYF. Here the CDR3 DNA reads TGTGCCAGCAGCCTGGGGGGAGCGACCTACGAGCAGTACTTC.

The genes are TRBV5-4 and TRBJ1-6, with 7 nucleotides matching TRBD1. Germline V gives CDR1 SGHNT, CDR2 YYREEE (reference sequence). The CDR3 spans 15 residues. The V gene end was trimmed by 7 bases and the J gene end by 4 bases; junction bases not matched to a gene: 8. CDR3 residues: CASHRQGTYNSPLHF. The CDR3 DNA sequence: TGTGCCAGCCACCGACAGGGTACTTATAATTCACCCCTCCACTTT. Combining the CDR3 with reference TRBV5-4 and TRBJ1-6 gives the whole variable domain ETGVTQSPTHLIKTRGQQVTLRCSSQSGHNTVSWYQQALGQGPQFIFQYYREEENGRGNFPPRFSGLQFPNYSSELNVNALELDDSALYLCASHRQGTYNSPLHFGNGTRLTVT.

The V call is TRBV28, the J call TRBJ1-2, with TRBD1 matching over 10 bases. The CDR3 runs 16 residues. With 7 bases clipped from V and 5 bases from J, the junction kept 13 bases outside the gene matches. Germline V lookup: CDR1 MDHEN, CDR2 SYDVKM. Here the CDR3 reads CASNNPGTGERYGYTF. CDR3 in DNA: TGTGCCAGCAACAACCCGGGGACAGGGGAAAGGTATGGCTACACCTTC.

The J gene is TRBJ1-1, the V gene TRBV2; perhaps TRBD1 as D (6 bases). V shed 11 bases and J shed 5 bases, with 18 bases lying between them. CDR1 is SNHLY, CDR2 FYNNEI, per germline. The CDR3 loop spans 13 amino acids. The CDR3 sequence: CAVNWGQGTEAFF. Written as DNA, the CDR3 is TGTGCCGTCAATTGGGGACAAGGGACTGAAGCTTTCTTT.

The chain uses TRBV19 and TRBJ1-3, with unresolved D. This CDR3 has 16 residues. V was trimmed by 3 bases and J by 4 bases, leaving 16 bases between them. Per germline, CDR1 LNHDA and CDR2 SQIVND (reference sequence). The CDR3 DNA follows: TGTGCCAGTAGTATTCCCCTTGGGCGCTTGGGAAACACCATATATTTT. Protein sequence: CASSIPLGRLGNTIYF. Full variable domain (missing parts from reference TRBV19 and TRBJ1-3): DGGITQSPKYLFRKEGQNVTLSCEQNLNHDAMYWYRQDPGQGLRLIYYSQIVNDFQKGDIAEGYSVSREKKESFPLTVTSAQKNPTAFYLCASSIPLGRLGNTIYFGEGSWLTVV.

The V and J genes are TRBV5-8 and TRBJ2-6; D not resolved. Germline V gives CDR1 SGHTS, CDR2 YDEGEE. V lost 0 bases to trimming and J lost 0 bases, with 7 bases between them. The CDR3 contains 16 residues. This CDR3 is CASSLGGHSGANVLTF. DNA for the CDR3: TGTGCCAGCAGCTTGGGAGGCCACTCTGGGGCCAACGTCCTGACTTTC.

The chain has TRBV28 and TRBJ1-6; TRBD1 matches at 12 bases. The germline gives CDR1 MDHEN, CDR2 SYDVKM. The CDR3 consists of 16 residues. Trimming cost V 2 bases and J 9 bases; bases outside gene matches: 5. CDR3 loop: CASSLGTGGLSSPLHF. Written as DNA, the CDR3 is TGTGCCAGCAGTTTAGGGACAGGGGGCTTGAGTTCACCCCTCCACTTT.

The V call is TRBV6-5, the J call TRBJ2-1; no firm D call. The V end lost 2 bases, the J end lost 6 bases, and 11 bases lay between the germline ends. The germline gives CDR1 MNHEY, CDR2 SVGAGI. The CDR3 consists of 14 residues. DNA for the CDR3: TGTGCCAGCAGTTACCCCGTGTCTAGCAATGAGCAGTTCTTC. It encodes CASSYPVSSNEQFF.

In this sample, this clone turned up once. V is TRBV7-9 and J is TRBJ1-2; no firm D call. Trimming removed 5 bases from V and 4 bases from J, with 14 bases in between. The CDR3 has 14 amino acids. CDR1 is SEHNR, CDR2 FQNEAQ, per germline (reference sequence). CDR3: CASSPGRRAYGYTF. The DNA of the CDR3 is TGTGCCAGCAGCCCCGGAAGGAGGGCCTATGGCTACACCTTC.

This chain joins TRBV5-1 and TRBJ1-1, with D unresolved. Germline CDR1 reads SGHRS; CDR2 reads YFSETQ. The CDR3 sequence is 14 residues long. The V and J ends lost 0 bases and 1 base respectively, with 7 bases between them. The CDR3 nucleotides are TGCGCCAGCAGCTTGGGCGGCCCGAACACTGAAGCTTTCTTT. Amino acid sequence: CASSLGGPNTEAFF.

The chain is built from TRBV5-4 and TRBJ1-1, with D perhaps matching TRBD1 (6 bases). This CDR3 spans 15 amino acids. Trimming stripped 4 bases from V and 11 bases from J, with 24 bases between. Germline CDR1 reads SGHNT; CDR2 reads YYREEE (reference sequence). The chain's CDR3 is CASSPDSPRSLWAFF. CDR3 coding DNA: TGTGCCAGCAGCCCGGACAGCCCACGTTCTCTCTGGGCTTTCTTT.

The rearrangement links TRBV10-3 to TRBJ1-1; 9 bases are a match to TRBD1. The length of the CDR3 is 14 residues. V shed 6 bases, J shed 6 bases, and the junction held 8 bases outside the gene matches. Germline lookup yields CDR1 ENHRY and CDR2 SYGVKD. CDR3 sequence: CAIRTTTGGPEAFF. CDR3 bases: TGTGCCATCAGGACAACTACAGGGGGCCCTGAAGCTTTCTTT.

This sequence joins TRBV7-2 and TRBJ2-5, with 9 bases that match TRBD2. The length of the CDR3 is 16 residues. J lost 2 bases, V lost 2 bases, and 6 bases had no gene match. Germline lookup yields CDR1 SGHTA and CDR2 FQGNSA. The CDR3 here is CASSLRGSGGQETQYF. The CDR3 nucleotides are TGTGCCAGCAGCTTAAGGGGAAGCGGGGGGCAAGAGACCCAGTACTTC.